This T cell receptor (beta chain) was found in a study of blood T cell repertoires in COVID-19. About the research overall: PBMCs, B-cell-depleted T cells, or T cells provided the cDNA or gDNA that made up the material.

Original analysis: Amplification from reference gene primers served as the basis for estimated nucleated cell counts. Using immunoSEQ multiplex PCR, the repertoire was profiled, and TCRdb retains in-frame clones only, with some absent. V and J calls and clone size come straight from that table; D and trimming were deduced from the DNA. The repertoire holds 490,000 or so clones, with approximately 90% as singletons. In this sample, this clone turned up once. The V gene's germline CDR1 is KGHSH and CDR2 LQKENI. V lost 3 bases, J lost 5 bases, and 16 bases lay in between. CDR3 length: 15 residues. The sample consisted of PBMCs or T cells enriched from blood (not recorded which). The sequence was obtained from a woman aged 55-69 years who had recovered from COVID-19. V and J are TRBV18 and TRBJ2-5; D may be TRBD1 (6 bases). The CDR3 is CASSPQTGVGETQYF. In DNA form, the CDR3 reads TGTGCCAGCTCACCTCAGACAGGAGTGGGGGAGACCCAGTACTTC.